What follows are 9 T cell receptor beta chains derived from one specimen sequenced in a study of cytomegalovirus exposure and HLA in healthy donors. A multiplex PCR was run with 60 Vbeta primers and 13 Jbeta primers. Using immunoSEQ multiplex PCR, the repertoire was profiled, and TCRdb retains in-frame clones only, with some absent. The sample has approximately 150,000 clones; about four fifths are singletons. The sample consisted of PBMCs. The receptors here all came from a young man in good health and CMV-seronegative.

This chain links TRBV4-3 with TRBJ2-7; 11 bases are a match to TRBD2. The germline V gene encodes CDR1 LGHNA and CDR2 YSLEER. V was clipped by 4 bases and J by 3 bases; unmatched bases: 5. The CDR3 contains 15 residues. CDR3 amino acids: CASSRELAGDYEQYF. The CDR3 region has the DNA TGCGCCAGCAGCCGAGAACTAGCGGGGGACTACGAGCAGTACTTC.

The J gene is TRBJ1-1, the V gene TRBV15; TRBD1 might be the D (6 bases). Looked up from germline, CDR1 is LNHNV and CDR2 is YYDKDF (reference sequence). V lost 3 bases and J lost 7, with 15 bases in between. This CDR3 is built from 14 residues. The CDR3: CATSSGGDKNEAFF. The CDR3 nucleotides read TGTGCCACCAGCAGTGGGGGGGACAAAAATGAAGCTTTCTTT. The variable domain in full, completed from reference TRBV15 and TRBJ1-1, reads DAMVIQNPRYQVTQFGKPVTLSCSQTLNHNVMYWYQQKSSQAPKLLFHYYDKDFNNEADTPDNFQSRRPNTSFCFLDIRSPGLGDTAMYLCATSSGGDKNEAFFGQGTRLTVV.

This clone was seen more than once but under ten times. This chain connects TRBV13 to TRBJ1-2, with D perhaps TRBD1 (5 bases). V lost 5 bases and J lost 7, with 14 bases in between. Germline V gives CDR1 PRHDT, CDR2 FYEKMQ (reference sequence). The CDR3 totals 13 residues. The chain's CDR3 is CASSAAAGVGYTF. The DNA of the CDR3 is TGTGCCAGCAGCGCTGCGGCGGGGGTTGGCTACACCTTC.

This clone was recorded a few times. The chain combines TRBV7-2 with TRBJ2-1; D gene uncertain. CDR3 length equals 14 residues. The V gene's germline CDR1 is SGHTA and CDR2 FQGNSA. Trimming left V 4 bases short and J 2 bases short, with 9 bases between. The CDR3 DNA follows: TGTGCCAGCAGCTCAGCTAGTGCCTACAATGAGCAGTTCTTC. Residues: CASSSASAYNEQFF.

This chain links TRBV19 with TRBJ2-3; 9 positions match TRBD1. V lost 5 bases, J lost 3 bases, and 9 bases stayed unmatched. Germline assignment: CDR1 LNHDA and CDR2 SQIVND (reference sequence). The CDR3 length is 16 residues. The chain's CDR3 is CASSAHPGTGTDTQYF. The CDR3, as DNA: TGTGCCAGTAGTGCTCATCCCGGGACAGGGACAGATACGCAGTATTTT.

The chain employs TRBV28 and TRBJ1-1, with D perhaps matching TRBD1 (5 bases). There are 14 residues in the CDR3. Looked up from germline, CDR1 is MDHEN and CDR2 is SYDVKM. The V gene lost 7 bases and the J gene lost 6 bases, with 18 bases spanning the gap. CDR3 in DNA: TGTGCCAGCACCCCCTGGGGGGAGGCCGCTGAAGCTTTCTTT. Translating it yields CASTPWGEAAEAFF.

This clone was found once. This chain connects TRBV5-4 to TRBJ1-2; 11 bases align to TRBD1. The CDR3 sequence is 15 residues long. The germline V gene has CDR1 SGHNT and CDR2 YYREEE (reference sequence). The V segment lost 4 bases and the J segment 7 bases; nucleotides outside the gene matches: 9. The CDR3 here is CASSVDRGHFGGYTF. The CDR3 DNA follows: TGTGCCAGCAGCGTGGACAGGGGGCATTTCGGTGGCTACACCTTC.

The chain uses TRBV19 and TRBJ1-1; D is possibly TRBD1 (6 bases). Germline lookup yields CDR1 LNHDA and CDR2 SQIVND (reference sequence). This CDR3 contains 13 residues. V gave up 6 bases and J gave up 2 bases, with 10 bases separating them. This chain's CDR3 is CASRTGTNTEAFF. CDR3 DNA: TGTGCCAGTAGGACCGGGACAAACACTGAAGCTTTCTTT.

The V and J genes are TRBV11-3 and TRBJ2-1; D is undetermined. Trimming removed 1 base from V and 8 bases from J, with 12 bases in between. The CDR3 extends over 14 amino acids. Germline assignment: CDR1 SGHNT and CDR2 YENEEA. As DNA, the CDR3 is TGTGCCAGCAGCTTAGGCGGCACCCTAGATGAGCAGTTCTTC. Encoded protein: CASSLGGTLDEQFF. The full variable domain, rest sourced from reference TRBV11-3 and TRBJ2-1, is EAGVVQSPRYKIIEKKQPVAFWCNPISGHNTLYWYLQNLGQGPELLIRYENEEAVDDSQLPKDRFSAERLKGVDSTLKIQPAELGDSAVYLCASSLGGTLDEQFFGPGTRLTVL.